Presented here are 29 T cell receptor beta chains from one specimen sequenced in a study of graft-versus-host responses after intestinal transplantation. TCRdb's copy holds only in-frame clones and misses some; the assay was immunoSEQ multiplex PCR. This sample has approximately 90,000 clones, with about nine tenths found just once. No antigen is known for these receptors. The sequenced sample was unstimulated CD8+ T cells sorted from spleen or lymph node cells, obtained before transplant. The receptor set was obtained from a human donor who was the organ donor for an intestinal transplant.

The chain recombines TRBV2 with TRBJ2-7; tentative D call: TRBD1 (7 bases). V shed 8 bases and J shed 3 bases, with 14 bases lying between them. The CDR3 extends over 13 amino acids. The germline V gene has CDR1 SNHLY and CDR2 FYNNEI. This CDR3 reads CASGGTAHYEQYF. In nucleotides, the CDR3 is TGTGCCAGCGGGGGGACAGCCCACTACGAGCAGTACTTC.

J is TRBJ1-6 and V is TRBV4-3; D ambiguous. Trimming took 3 bases from V and 0 from J, leaving 3 bases between them. The CDR3 length is 14 residues. CDR1 LGHNA and CDR2 YSLEER come from the germline V gene. The CDR3 coding sequence is TGCGCCAGCAGCCAGAGCTCCTATAATTCACCCCTCCACTTT. This codes for CASSQSSYNSPLHF.

The chain couples TRBV6-4 to TRBJ1-2; perhaps TRBD1 as D (6 bases). This CDR3 is 13 amino acids long. Germline CDR1 reads MRHNA; CDR2 reads SNTAGT. V was clipped by 0 bases and J by 7 bases, with 9 bases between them. For the CDR3, the DNA is TGTGCCAGCAGTGACTCTGTGACAGGTGGCTACACCTTC. Translating it yields CASSDSVTGGYTF.

In the case of this clone: Additional DNA sequences in this sample encode the identical CDR3. V usage is TRBV19 and J usage is TRBJ2-7, with TRBD1 identical over 10 bases. The J segment lost 4 bases and the V segment lost 8 bases, leaving 2 bases of the junction unmatched. The germline V gene has CDR1 LNHDA and CDR2 SQIVND (reference sequence). CDR3 length: 12 residues. The CDR3 DNA reads as TGTGCCAGTGGACAGGGGGTTTACGAGCAGTACTTC. This sequence encodes CASGQGVYEQYF.

The chain carries TRBV27 and TRBJ2-7; TRBD2 matches 13 bases. The CDR3 is 14 residues long. After removal of 5 bases from V and 4 bases from J, the junction contained 2 bases not matched to a gene. Per the germline V gene, CDR1 is MNHEY and CDR2 is SMNVEV (reference sequence). The CDR3 nucleotides are TGTGCCAGCAGTACGGGACTAGCGGGGTACGAGCAGTACTTC. Translation gives CASSTGLAGYEQYF.

This chain uses TRBV19 with TRBJ1-6; possible D gene TRBD1, 6 bases. This CDR3 comprises 11 residues. V lost 1 base and J 18 bases, leaving 10 bases between the germline ends. Per the germline V gene, CDR1 is LNHDA and CDR2 is SQIVND (reference sequence). The DNA of the CDR3 is TGTGCCAGTAGTATAGGACAGGATTACCACTTT. Amino acids: CASSIGQDYHF.

V is TRBV27 and J is TRBJ2-7, with D perhaps TRBD1 (6 bases). From germline, CDR1 is MNHEY and CDR2 SMNVEV (reference sequence). The ends were cut back, 4 bases at V and 3 bases at J, with 16 bases in the middle. The CDR3 totals 15 residues. CDR3 region: CASSSPGQSNYEQYF. The CDR3 DNA is TGTGCCAGCAGTTCACCTGGACAGTCAAACTACGAGCAGTACTTC.

The CDR3 DNA reads as TGTGCCAGCAGTTACGGCATGAACACTGAAGCTTTCTTT. Translating gives CASSYGMNTEAFF. V and J are TRBV6-6 and TRBJ1-1; D unresolved. The CDR3 spans 13 residues. Trimming took 2 bases from V and 0 from J, leaving 4 bases between them. Germline values: CDR1 MNHNY, CDR2 SVGAGI (reference sequence).

This rearrangement joins TRBV11-2 to TRBJ2-5, with 10 bases that match TRBD1. The germline CDR1 and CDR2 sequences are SGHAT and FQNNGV. This CDR3 has 14 amino acids. Germline trimming cut 8 bases from V and 3 bases from J; bases unmatched to any gene: 6. The CDR3, as DNA: TGTGCCAGCCGGGACAGGGGTTGGAAAGAGACCCAGTACTTC. This encodes CASRDRGWKETQYF.

The chain couples TRBV10-1 to TRBJ1-2, with D hard to call. Trimming took 10 bases from V and 8 from J, leaving 23 bases between them. CDR1 is WNHNN and CDR2 is SYGVQD in the germline V gene (reference sequence). The CDR3 contains 14 residues. The CDR3 loop is CATPRKGRACGYTF. CDR3 bases: TGCGCCACCCCCCGGAAAGGGCGGGCGTGCGGCTACACCTTC.

CDR3 in amino acids: CASSQDPPGHNQPQHF. In DNA, the CDR3 is TGCGCCAGCAGCCAAGATCCCCCGGGACATAATCAGCCCCAGCATTTT. This chain uses TRBV4-1 with TRBJ1-5; maybe TRBD1 (6 bases). CDR1 and CDR2 from the germline V gene are MGHRA and YSYEKL. The CDR3 sequence is 16 residues long. Trimming shortened V by 0 bases and J by 4 bases, and 13 bases separated the two germline ends.

The rearrangement joins TRBV7-9 to TRBJ1-1; 9 nucleotides agree with TRBD1. Germline V CDR1 and CDR2: SEHNR, FQNEAQ (reference sequence). The CDR3 sequence is 16 residues long. Trimming took 3 bases from V and 5 from J; bases not matched to a gene: 10. The CDR3 nucleotides are TGTGCCAGCAGCTTCCTCCCCGGGACAGGGCGAACTGAAGCTTTCTTT. Its translation: CASSFLPGTGRTEAFF.

The chain has TRBV7-2 and TRBJ2-5; 9 bases match TRBD2. The CDR3 is 14 amino acids. Germline V gene lookup returns CDR1 SGHTA and CDR2 FQGNSA. V dropped 3 bases and J dropped 5; count of bases not matched to a gene: 4. The CDR3 is CASSFGLARETQYF. CDR3 DNA sequence: TGTGCCAGCAGCTTTGGACTAGCGAGGGAGACCCAGTACTTC.

This clone occurred once. The J gene is TRBJ2-2, the V gene TRBV19, with a tentative D call TRBD2 (6 bases). The CDR3 is 15 residues long. Germline loops: CDR1 LNHDA, CDR2 SQIVND (reference sequence). Trimming shortened V by 5 bases and J by 5 bases, and 15 bases separated the two germline ends. The CDR3 DNA reads TGTGCCAGTAGTTCAGGGTCCGGGACTACCGGGGAGCTGTTTTTT. This gives the protein CASSSGSGTTGELFF.

The V gene is TRBV19, the J gene TRBJ2-7, with a possible D match to TRBD2 (6 bases). Germline lookup yields CDR1 LNHDA and CDR2 SQIVND (reference sequence). With 0 bases removed from V and 3 bases from J, the gap between germline ends came to 12 bases. The CDR3 extends over 15 amino acids. The CDR3 loop reads CASSIDQGGYYEQYF. CDR3 nucleotide sequence: TGTGCCAGTAGTATAGATCAAGGAGGGTACTACGAGCAGTACTTC.

The DNA of the CDR3 is TGCGCCAGCAGCACGGGACTAGCGGGTTCCTACGAGCAGTACTTC. Protein sequence: CASSTGLAGSYEQYF. This rearrangement joins TRBV5-1 to TRBJ2-7; 12 nucleotides line up with TRBD2. V lost 4 bases, J lost 1 base, and 3 bases stayed unmatched. CDR1 and CDR2 from the germline V gene are SGHRS and YFSETQ. This CDR3 is 15 amino acids long. The variable domain in full, completed from reference TRBV5-1 and TRBJ2-7, reads KAGVTQTPRYLIKTRGQQVTLSCSPISGHRSVSWYQQTPGQGLQFLFEYFSETQRNKGNFPGRFSGRQFSNSRSEMNVSTLELGDSALYLCASSTGLAGSYEQYFGPGTRLTVT.

The chain uses TRBV19 and TRBJ2-6, with D hard to call. V dropped 5 bases and J dropped 0 bases, with 20 bases sitting between them. CDR1 is LNHDA and CDR2 is SQIVND in the germline V gene (reference sequence). The CDR3 is made up of 19 amino acids. Here the CDR3 reads CASSGQPVGTSSGANVLTF. CDR3 DNA sequence: TGTGCCAGTAGTGGGCAGCCCGTAGGCACGAGCTCTGGGGCCAACGTCCTGACTTTC.

This chain joins TRBV7-9 and TRBJ1-1, with 7 bases lining up with TRBD1. The CDR3 is 14 amino acids. V lost 5 bases, J lost 1 base, and 4 bases stayed unmatched. Germline-derived CDR1 and CDR2 are SEHNR and FQNEAQ (reference sequence). The CDR3: CASSGRTGNTEAFF. CDR3 sequence (DNA): TGTGCCAGCAGCGGACGGACAGGGAACACTGAAGCTTTCTTT. The variable domain in full, completed from reference TRBV7-9 and TRBJ1-1, reads DTGVSQNPRHKITKRGQNVTFRCDPISEHNRLYWYRQTLGQGPEFLTYFQNEAQLEKSRLLSDRFSAERPKGSFSTLEIQRTEQGDSAMYLCASSGRTGNTEAFFGQGTRLTVV.

This clone was found once. V gene TRBV4-1 combines with J gene TRBJ2-7, with D perhaps TRBD2 (7 bases). The CDR3 runs 13 residues. CDR1 and CDR2 from the germline V gene are MGHRA and YSYEKL. The ends were cut back, 4 bases at V and 6 bases at J, with 13 bases in the middle. For the CDR3, the DNA is TGCGCCAGCAGCCCCGGGGGCGGGGGCGAGCAGTACTTC. Residues: CASSPGGGGEQYF.

The chain carries TRBV7-2 and TRBJ2-3; 13 nucleotides match TRBD2. CDR1 is SGHTA, CDR2 FQGNSA, per germline. The ends lost 0 bases at V and 1 base at J; junction bases unmatched: 7. CDR3 size: 19 residues. This CDR3 is CASSLARLTSGGRTDTQYF. As DNA, the CDR3 is TGTGCCAGCAGCTTAGCCCGATTGACTAGCGGGGGGCGCACAGATACGCAGTATTTT.

The genes are TRBV7-3 and TRBJ2-3, with D unresolved. V dropped 7 bases and J dropped 5 bases, with 7 bases sitting between them. Germline-derived CDR1 and CDR2 are SGHTA and FQGTGA. This CDR3 comprises 11 residues. The CDR3 region is CASTVRDTQYF. The CDR3 region has the DNA TGTGCCAGCACCGTCAGAGATACGCAGTATTTT.

The rearrangement joins TRBV7-6 to TRBJ1-1; 9 positions agree with TRBD1. CDR1 SGHVS and CDR2 FNYEAQ come from the germline V gene. With 1 base clipped from V and 7 bases from J, the junction kept 1 base outside the gene matches. This CDR3 is built from 13 residues. This chain's CDR3 is CASSLGTGVEAFF. In DNA, the CDR3 is TGTGCCAGCAGCTTAGGGACAGGGGTTGAAGCTTTCTTT.

This chain links TRBV7-9 with TRBJ1-2; a possible D gene is TRBD1 (6 bases). The germline V gene encodes CDR1 SEHNR and CDR2 FQNEAQ (reference sequence). The CDR3 loop spans 14 amino acids. Trimming pared 5 bases from V and 10 bases from J, leaving 20 bases between. CDR3 loop: CASSPGVDRRAYTF. In DNA form, the CDR3 reads TGTGCCAGCAGCCCAGGGGTCGACAGGAGAGCCTACACCTTC. Using reference TRBV7-9 and TRBJ1-2 for the parts outside the CDR3, the full variable domain is DTGVSQNPRHKITKRGQNVTFRCDPISEHNRLYWYRQTLGQGPEFLTYFQNEAQLEKSRLLSDRFSAERPKGSFSTLEIQRTEQGDSAMYLCASSPGVDRRAYTFGSGTRLTVV.

The chain is built from TRBV6-1 and TRBJ2-7, with TRBD1 identical over 7 bases. Germline V gives CDR1 MNHNS, CDR2 SASEGT. The CDR3 spans 14 residues. Trimming cost V 3 bases and J 3 bases; bases outside gene matches: 5. The CDR3 spells CASSDEGGFYEQYF. As DNA, the CDR3 is TGTGCCAGCAGTGACGAAGGGGGCTTCTACGAGCAGTACTTC.

The chain combines TRBV19 with TRBJ1-5; D is perhaps TRBD1 (6 bases). Germline CDR1 LNHDA, CDR2 SQIVND (reference sequence). This CDR3 region has 13 residues. V gave up 7 bases and J gave up 7 bases, with 14 bases separating them. The CDR3: CASNYRAGQPQHF. The CDR3 nucleotides are TGTGCCAGTAACTACAGGGCTGGGCAGCCCCAGCATTTT.

This rearrangement joins TRBV4-3 to TRBJ1-2, with D unclear. CDR1 and CDR2 from the germline V gene are LGHNA and YSLEER. The CDR3 totals 12 residues. V shed 0 bases and J shed 8 bases, with 7 bases lying between them. CDR3 in DNA: TGCGCCAGCAGCCAAGAGCCGGGGGGCTACACCTTC. Its translation is CASSQEPGGYTF.

V is TRBV11-2 and J is TRBJ2-1, with D perhaps TRBD1 (5 bases). CDR1 and CDR2 (germline): SGHAT, FQNNGV. The CDR3 is 14 residues long. V lost 0 bases to trimming and J lost 6 bases, with 9 bases between them. The chain's CDR3 is CASSLDPGRNEQFF. The CDR3 DNA follows: TGTGCCAGCAGCTTAGATCCAGGGCGCAATGAGCAGTTCTTC.

The count of this clone is one. This chain uses TRBV7-6 with TRBJ2-7, with D possibly being TRBD1 (5 bases). The CDR3 covers 13 residues. Germline lookup yields CDR1 SGHVS and CDR2 FNYEAQ. Trimming shortened V by 5 bases and J by 7 bases, and 15 bases separated the two germline ends. This chain's CDR3 is CASSPTPGWEQYF. The CDR3 DNA reads as TGTGCCAGCAGCCCAACTCCAGGGTGGGAGCAGTACTTC. The full variable domain, in which reference TRBV7-6 and TRBJ2-7 provide the parts outside the CDR3, is GAGVSQSPRYKVTKRGQDVALRCDPISGHVSLYWYRQALGQGPEFLTYFNYEAQQDKSGLPNDRFSAERPEGSISTLTIQRTEQRDSAMYRCASSPTPGWEQYFGPGTRLTVT.

The chain joins TRBV7-9 to TRBJ1-3; D remains ambiguous. Germline CDR1 SEHNR, CDR2 FQNEAQ (reference sequence). The CDR3 sequence is 12 residues long. V was clipped by 4 bases and J by 9 bases, with 10 bases between them. CDR3 DNA sequence: TGTGCCAGCAGCTCCTTTCTTAGCACCATATATTTT. It codes for CASSSFLSTIYF.